The source of this T cell receptor beta chain is a study of T cell responses to AZD1222 COVID-19 vaccine. Sequenced by immunoSEQ multiplex PCR; TCRdb stores in-frame clones only, minus some. In the table there are around 120,000 clones, roughly 89% of which are singletons. CDR1 SGHDN and CDR2 FVKESK come from the germline V gene. Deletions cut 1 base from V and 2 bases from J, with 22 bases between. CDR3 size: 19 residues. The clonotype comes from an adult in good health. The sample consisted of peripheral blood, taken on day 0 of AZD1222 vaccination. The V gene is TRBV14, the J gene TRBJ2-3, with D perhaps TRBD1 (5 bases). DNA of the CDR3: TGTGCCAGCAGCCAAGCAGACGGATTCAGGGCCACCTACACAGATACGCAGTATTTT. Its protein product is CASSQADGFRATYTDTQYF.